The 27 T cell receptor beta chains given below trace back to one sample, sequenced in a study of blood T cell repertoires in COVID-19 (dated by TCRdb to about 2020). Library method: the immunoSEQ multiplex PCR assay. The immuneACCESS repertoire file appears here via TCRdb, limited to in-frame rearrangements. These files lack a portion of the clones; in checked studies, under half of the deficit traces to unresolved V genes, and the cause of the others is not known. Here the sample has around 190,000 clones; more than 80% occur a single time. The ten largest clones capture approximately 11% of the sample. Sequenced sample: peripheral blood. The receptors shown here come from a woman in her forties with COVID-19, enrolled during active disease.

The chain links TRBV6-5 to TRBJ2-7; 8 positions match TRBD1. Germline V gene data show CDR1 as MNHEY and CDR2 as SVGAGI. The CDR3 runs to 16 residues. The trim removed 3 bases at V and 4 bases at J, leaving 11 bases unmatched. The CDR3 DNA sequence: TGTGCCAGCAGTTATGCCGTTGGGGACAGGCATTACGAGCAGTACTTC. This encodes CASSYAVGDRHYEQYF.

The chain couples TRBV5-1 to TRBJ2-1, with D possibly TRBD2 on 6 matching bases. This CDR3 spans 15 amino acids. The V gene's germline CDR1 is SGHRS and CDR2 YFSETQ. With 4 bases removed from V and 8 bases from J, the gap between germline ends came to 19 bases. CDR3 DNA sequence: TGCGCCAGCAGCCCGGCTGGGCAGGGAGGCGATGAGCAGTTCTTC. Translated: CASSPAGQGGDEQFF. Full variable domain (missing parts from reference TRBV5-1 and TRBJ2-1): KAGVTQTPRYLIKTRGQQVTLSCSPISGHRSVSWYQQTPGQGLQFLFEYFSETQRNKGNFPGRFSGRQFSNSRSEMNVSTLELGDSALYLCASSPAGQGGDEQFFGPGTRLTVL.

The CDR3 bases are TGTGCCAGCAGCCAAGCGGACAGGGCCTACAATGAGCAGTTCTTC. It specifies CASSQADRAYNEQFF. This chain uses TRBV3-1 (or the pseudogene TRBV3-2) with TRBJ2-1, with 8 bases identical to TRBD1. The CDR3 is 15 residues long. CDR1 LGHDT and CDR2 YNNKEL come from the germline V gene (reference sequence). The V and J ends lost 1 base and 2 bases, in that order; junction bases with no gene match: 1.

This sequence joins TRBV28 and TRBJ1-6; TRBD1 aligns across 7 bases. The germline gives CDR1 MDHEN, CDR2 SYDVKM. The length of the CDR3 is 16 residues. With 7 bases clipped from V and 7 bases from J, the junction kept 13 bases outside the gene matches. CDR3 residues: CASNRKHRGGNSPLHF. The CDR3 DNA is TGTGCCAGCAATAGAAAACACAGGGGTGGAAATTCACCCCTCCACTTT. Full variable domain (outside the CDR3, taken from reference TRBV28 and TRBJ1-6): DVKVTQSSRYLVKRTGEKVFLECVQDMDHENMFWYRQDPGLGLRLIYFSYDVKMKEKGDIPEGYSVSREKKERFSLILESASTNQTSMYLCASNRKHRGGNSPLHFGNGTRLTVT.

This clone was detected many times. The chain carries TRBV15 and TRBJ2-1; 12 bases are a match to TRBD2. With V trimmed by 0 bases and J by 9 bases, 9 bases remained unmatched. CDR1 LNHNV and CDR2 YYDKDF come from the germline V gene (reference sequence). The CDR3 totals 17 residues. CDR3 loop: CATSRDRLAGGPSEQFF. The CDR3 bases are TGTGCCACCAGCAGAGATCGGCTAGCGGGAGGGCCCAGTGAGCAGTTCTTC.

The genes are TRBV7-8 and TRBJ2-2; D remains unclear. Germline V gene data show CDR1 as SGHVS and CDR2 as FQNEAQ. V dropped 5 bases and J dropped 4 bases, with 11 bases sitting between them. The CDR3 loop spans 14 amino acids. The CDR3 nucleotides are TGTGCCAGCAGCCACAGCTTGGGCACCGGGGAGCTGTTTTTT. This gives the protein CASSHSLGTGELFF.

The V gene is TRBV9, the J gene TRBJ2-2; a possible D gene is TRBD1 (6 bases). There are 16 residues in the CDR3. Germline assignment: CDR1 SGDLS and CDR2 YYNGEE. Trimming pared 2 bases from V and 0 bases from J, leaving 11 bases between. The CDR3 here is CASSVMSGANTGELFF. The CDR3 DNA reads as TGTGCCAGCAGCGTCATGTCAGGGGCGAACACCGGGGAGCTGTTTTTT.

There are a few counts of this clone. The chain employs TRBV4-1 and TRBJ2-1; TRBD1 matches 12 bases. From germline, CDR1 is MGHRA and CDR2 YSYEKL. CDR3 length equals 18 residues. V shed 1 base and J 5 bases; nucleotides not matched to a gene: 9. CDR3 coding DNA: TGCGCCAGCAGCCAAGCCCCCTCCGGGACAGGGGGCCACAATGAGCAGTTCTTC. Protein: CASSQAPSGTGGHNEQFF.

The chain links TRBV7-8 to TRBJ2-4, with 10 bases matching TRBD1. The CDR3 is 18 residues long. The junction had 15 bases not matched to a gene; V was cut back by 5 bases and J by 5 bases. Looked up from germline, CDR1 is SGHVS and CDR2 is FQNEAQ. Written as DNA, the CDR3 is TGTGCCAGCAGCCCCGTCGAAACTATAGGACAGGGGGAAAACATTCAGTACTTC. Protein product: CASSPVETIGQGENIQYF.

This chain links TRBV7-8 with TRBJ2-1; no definite D call. Germline V gene data show CDR1 as SGHVS and CDR2 as FQNEAQ. Trimming removed 1 base from V and 6 bases from J, with 4 bases in between. The CDR3 covers 12 residues. CDR3 protein: CASSLGLNEQFF. CDR3 coding DNA: TGTGCCAGCAGCTTAGGGCTCAATGAGCAGTTCTTC.

The rearrangement links TRBV28 to TRBJ1-1, with D maybe TRBD1 (5 bases). Germline assignment: CDR1 MDHEN and CDR2 SYDVKM. CDR3 length equals 15 residues. The V end was cut by 5 bases, the J end by 6 bases, with 19 bases between. Here the CDR3 reads CASSGPGVGGSEAFF. The CDR3 region has the DNA TGTGCCAGCAGTGGCCCAGGTGTTGGGGGGTCTGAAGCTTTCTTT.

This clone was seen only a few times. As DNA, the CDR3 is TGTGCCAGCAGTTTTCTTAGTTCACCCCTCCACTTT. Its protein product is CASSFLSSPLHF. This sequence joins TRBV27 and TRBJ1-6, with D hard to call. Trimming pared 3 bases from V and 9 bases from J, leaving 6 bases between. The germline CDR1 and CDR2 sequences are MNHEY and SMNVEV (reference sequence). The CDR3 consists of 12 residues.

The J gene is TRBJ1-1, the V gene TRBV10-3; D is unclear. The CDR3 loop spans 12 amino acids. With 0 bases removed from V and 8 bases from J, the gap between germline ends came to 7 bases. From germline, CDR1 is ENHRY and CDR2 SYGVKD. CDR3 sequence: CAISESKREAFF. The CDR3 DNA is TGTGCCATCAGTGAGTCAAAGAGGGAAGCTTTCTTT.

This clone was seen repeatedly, ten times or more. J is TRBJ1-2 and V is TRBV5-1; 8 bases agree with TRBD1. The CDR3 spans 12 residues. Looked up from germline, CDR1 is SGHRS and CDR2 is YFSETQ. The junction had 4 bases not matched to a gene; V was cut back by 6 bases and J by 6 bases. CDR3 region: CASTDRAHGYTF. The CDR3 nucleotides read TGCGCCAGCACGGACAGGGCCCATGGCTACACCTTC.

V gene TRBV2 combines with J gene TRBJ2-1; 8 bases line up with TRBD2. V lost 6 bases, J lost 6 bases, and 13 bases stayed unmatched. Germline CDR1 is SNHLY and CDR2 is FYNNEI. The CDR3 is made up of 16 amino acids. CDR3 in DNA: TGTGCCAGCAGCCTGCCGGGACTAGACCCCTCCAATGAGCAGTTCTTC. It encodes CASSLPGLDPSNEQFF.

This chain joins TRBV18 and TRBJ1-2, with D possibly matching TRBD1 (6 bases). In germline, CDR1 is KGHSH, CDR2 LQKENI. Trimming removed 6 bases at V and 8 bases at J, with 28 bases between. CDR3 size: 17 residues. CDR3 sequence (DNA): TGTGCCAGCTCTATTCGGGACATTAGTCCGGTGGATAACGGCTACACCTTC. Residues: CASSIRDISPVDNGYTF.

The V and J genes are TRBV18 and TRBJ2-1; maybe TRBD2 (5 bases). CDR1 KGHSH and CDR2 LQKENI come from the germline V gene. V lost 8 bases to trimming and J lost 5 bases, with 13 bases between them. This CDR3 has 13 amino acids. The CDR3, as DNA: TGTGCCAGCCACCCTGGAGCGGACAATGAGCAGTTCTTC. It translates to CASHPGADNEQFF.

This rearrangement joins TRBV10-3 to TRBJ2-7; 8 nucleotides agree with TRBD1. Germline V gives CDR1 ENHRY, CDR2 SYGVKD. V shed 4 bases, J shed 2 bases, and the junction held 19 bases outside the gene matches. There are 19 residues in the CDR3. The DNA for the CDR3 is TGTGCCATCAGTGGAGGGCTAACCAGCCGGGACAGGACCACCTACGAGCAGTACGTC. Encoded protein: CAISGGLTSRDRTTYEQYV.

This chain uses TRBV21-1 with TRBJ2-7; the D call in the table, TRBD2, was not verified against the DNA. TRBV21-1 is assigned pseudogene status. CDR3 length: 18 amino acids. CDR3: CASSKVNQPVAGSYEQYF. The CDR3 nucleotides read TGTGCCAGCAGCAAAGTAAATCAACCGGTAGCGGGGTCCTACGAGCAGTACTTC.

This chain links TRBV20-1 with TRBJ1-1; D is unclear. The germline V and J ends were trimmed by 3 bases and 3 bases, with 14 bases remaining between them. This CDR3 spans 14 amino acids. Germline lookup yields CDR1 DFQATT and CDR2 SNEGSKA (reference sequence). CDR3 sequence: CSASTISGDTEAFF. The DNA for the CDR3 is TGCAGTGCTAGTACGATAAGCGGGGACACTGAAGCTTTCTTT.

This clone was recorded once. This chain links TRBV7-3 with TRBJ1-6; 9 bases map to TRBD1. Germline V gives CDR1 SGHTA, CDR2 FQGTGA. V lost 4 bases and J lost 6; bases outside the gene matches: 4. This CDR3 is 15 amino acids long. The CDR3 loop reads CASSSTGGVNSPLHF. Written as DNA, the CDR3 is TGTGCCAGCAGCTCGACAGGGGGAGTTAATTCACCCCTCCACTTT. Full variable domain (outside the CDR3, taken from reference TRBV7-3 and TRBJ1-6): GAGVSQTPSNKVTEKGKYVELRCDPISGHTALYWYRQSLGQGPEFLIYFQGTGAADDSGLPNDRFFAVRPEGSVSTLKIQRTERGDSAVYLCASSSTGGVNSPLHFGNGTRLTVT.

This clone was found once. The chain carries TRBV10-1 and TRBJ2-3; TRBD2 matches at 12 bases. The CDR3 sequence is 16 residues long. V was clipped by 4 bases and J by 7 bases; unmatched bases: 9. Germline V CDR1 and CDR2: WNHNN, SYGVQD (reference sequence). The CDR3 DNA reads as TGCGCCAGCAGTGTACTAGCGGGGGGTGATCTTAATACGCAGTATTTT. Translation gives CASSVLAGGDLNTQYF.

The chain is built from TRBV11-2 and TRBJ1-5; D uncertain. This CDR3 region has 15 residues. V lost 5 bases, J lost 4 bases, and 15 bases lay in between. Germline assignment: CDR1 SGHAT and CDR2 FQNNGV. CDR3 nucleotides: TGTGCCAGCAGCCCCTCCCCGGGAGGGAATCAGCCCCAGCATTTT. Amino acid sequence: CASSPSPGGNQPQHF.

The rearrangement links TRBV2 to TRBJ1-3; D unclear. V lost 6 bases and J lost 0, with 12 bases in between. The CDR3 length is 15 residues. Looked up from germline, CDR1 is SNHLY and CDR2 is FYNNEI. DNA of the CDR3: TGTGCCAGCAGAGGCAGTGGAGCCTCTGGAAACACCATATATTTT. Its translation is CASRGSGASGNTIYF.

This clone was observed a handful of times. The chain combines TRBV6-4 with TRBJ2-3; 10 bases align to TRBD2. Per germline, CDR1 MRHNA and CDR2 SNTAGT. The CDR3 loop spans 16 amino acids. The J segment lost 0 bases and the V segment lost 1 base, leaving 1 base of the junction unmatched. The CDR3 DNA is TGTGCCAGCAGTGACTTAGCGGGAGGAAGCACAGATACGCAGTATTTT. Translation: CASSDLAGGSTDTQYF.

This chain uses TRBV7-3 with TRBJ2-3; 10 bases match TRBD2. The CDR3 is 14 amino acids. After removal of 5 bases from V and 4 bases from J, the junction contained 3 bases not matched to a gene. Germline V gene lookup returns CDR1 SGHTA and CDR2 FQGTGA. CDR3 protein: CASSPGTSADTQYF. CDR3 nucleotides: TGTGCCAGCAGCCCCGGGACTAGCGCAGATACGCAGTATTTT.

The rearrangement uses TRBV2 and TRBJ2-5, with no clear D. Germline V CDR1 and CDR2: SNHLY, FYNNEI. Deletions cut 5 bases from V and 5 bases from J, with 15 bases between. This CDR3 region has 14 residues. The DNA of the CDR3 is TGTGCCAGCAGTCCTCGCCGGGTCGGGGAGACCCAGTACTTC. This translates into CASSPRRVGETQYF.